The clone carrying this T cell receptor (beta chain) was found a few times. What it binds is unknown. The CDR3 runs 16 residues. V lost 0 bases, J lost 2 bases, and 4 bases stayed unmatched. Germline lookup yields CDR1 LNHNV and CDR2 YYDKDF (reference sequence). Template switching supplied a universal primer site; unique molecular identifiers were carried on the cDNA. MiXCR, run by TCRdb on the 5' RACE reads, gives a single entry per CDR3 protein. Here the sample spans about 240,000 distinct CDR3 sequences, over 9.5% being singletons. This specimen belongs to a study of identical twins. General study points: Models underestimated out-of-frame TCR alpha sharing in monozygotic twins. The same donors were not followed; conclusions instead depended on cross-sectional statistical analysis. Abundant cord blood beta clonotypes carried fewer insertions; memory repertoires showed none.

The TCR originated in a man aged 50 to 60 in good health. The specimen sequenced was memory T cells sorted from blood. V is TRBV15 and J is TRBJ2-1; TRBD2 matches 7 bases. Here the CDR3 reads CATSREVGTTYNEQFF. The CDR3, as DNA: TGTGCCACCAGCAGAGAGGTGGGGACTACCTACAATGAGCAGTTCTTC.